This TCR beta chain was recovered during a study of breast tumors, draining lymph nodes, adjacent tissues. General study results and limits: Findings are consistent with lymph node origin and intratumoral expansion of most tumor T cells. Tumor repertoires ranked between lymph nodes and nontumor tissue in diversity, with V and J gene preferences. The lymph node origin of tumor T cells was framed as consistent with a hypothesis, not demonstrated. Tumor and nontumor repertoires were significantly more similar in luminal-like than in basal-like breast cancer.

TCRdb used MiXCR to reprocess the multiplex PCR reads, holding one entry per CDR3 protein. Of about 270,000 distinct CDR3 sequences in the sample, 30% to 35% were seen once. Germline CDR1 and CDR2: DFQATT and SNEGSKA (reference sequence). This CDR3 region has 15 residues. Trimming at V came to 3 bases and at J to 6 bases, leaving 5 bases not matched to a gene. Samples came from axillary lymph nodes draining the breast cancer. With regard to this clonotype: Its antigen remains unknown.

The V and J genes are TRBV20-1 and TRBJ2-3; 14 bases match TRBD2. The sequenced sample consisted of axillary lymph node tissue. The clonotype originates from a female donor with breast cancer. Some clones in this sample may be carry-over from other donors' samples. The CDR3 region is CSASGTSGSRDTQYF. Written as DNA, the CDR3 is TGCAGTGCTAGTGGGACTAGCGGGAGTAGGGATACGCAGTATTTT.